This TCR beta chain was found in a study of blood T cells in healthy people across ages. This clonotype was observed a few times. The CDR3 length is 12 residues. Trimming took off 6 bases at V and 10 bases at J, with 13 bases between the two ends. A second roughly 6 to 11 cycle PCR used barcoded and J-beta primers. MiXCR, applied by TCRdb to the 5' RACE reads, yields one record per CDR3 protein. The data show around 900,000 distinct CDR3 sequences, 51% seen once. This TCR was sampled from an older woman in good health. Material: blood. The chain recombines TRBV12-3 or TRBV12-4 with TRBJ2-1, with unresolved D. The CDR3 reads CASRINLGEQFF. CDR3 sequence (DNA): TGTGCCAGCAGGATCAACTTGGGGGAGCAGTTCTTC.